In its sample, the clone carrying this TCR beta chain was seen once. Its specificity is not known. Splitting of CD4+ cells produced CD45RA+ naive and CD45RA-negative memory subsets. This sample stems from a study of shared clonotypes between healthy human individuals. Overall study results and limits: Memory subsets generally showed smaller estimated richness than naive subsets did. The study found 4.5% to 6% of naive CD4 clonotypes shared across a handful of donors.

Clones were read by immunoSEQ multiplex PCR, and TCRdb kept only the in-frame ones, dropping some. The sample shows 2 million to 2.5 million clones, approximately 94% of them seen only once. V shed 0 bases, J shed 4 bases, and the junction held 8 bases outside the gene matches. This CDR3 comprises 17 residues. The germline V gene encodes CDR1 GTSNPN and CDR2 SVGIG (reference sequence). Sequencing was carried out using naive CD4+ T cells sorted from blood. Subset: CD45RA+ positively selected. The V call is TRBV30, the J call TRBJ1-5; TRBD1 matches at 11 bases. The TCR sequence derives from a man in his late teens or twenties in good health. CDR3 residues: CAWSVRDRGSQNQPQHF. The DNA for the CDR3 is TGTGCCTGGAGTGTACGGGACAGGGGGTCCCAAAATCAGCCCCAGCATTTT.